Shown below are 24 T cell receptor beta chains from a single sample sequenced in a study of shared clonotypes between healthy human individuals. Clones were sequenced by immunoSEQ multiplex PCR, and TCRdb holds only the in-frame ones, with some missing. This sample carries nearly 1,000,000 clones, more than 75% of them seen once, and the ten largest clones take around 1.5%. Material for sequencing was memory CD4+ T cells sorted from blood. Subset denoted: CD45RA-negative fraction. These receptors were obtained from a man between 18 and 29 years old in good health.

CDR3 sequence reads: CASSFVSQGYSPLHF. The CDR3 nucleotides are TGTGCCAGCAGTTTTGTATCCCAGGGATACTCACCCCTCCACTTT. The chain combines TRBV28 with TRBJ1-6, with TRBD1 as a possible D gene (5 bases). CDR3 size: 15 residues. The ends were cut back, 3 bases at V and 10 bases at J, with 16 bases in the middle. Germline CDR1 reads MDHEN; CDR2 reads SYDVKM.

This chain connects TRBV5-4 to TRBJ2-2, with a tentative D call TRBD1 (6 bases). This CDR3 region has 16 residues. Trimming cost V 0 bases and J 5 bases, with 14 bases left between them. Looked up from germline, CDR1 is SGHNT and CDR2 is YYREEE (reference sequence). DNA for the CDR3: TGTGCCAGCAGCTTGGCGGGCAGGGGACGGACCGGGGAGCTGTTTTTT. Protein sequence: CASSLAGRGRTGELFF.

The DNA of the CDR3 is TGTGCCAGCAGTTACGCGGGATACGAGCAGTACTTC. Its translation: CASSYAGYEQYF. The V call is TRBV6-6, the J call TRBJ2-7; D possibly corresponds to TRBD2 (6 bases). The CDR3 runs 12 residues. Trimming cost V 2 bases and J 4 bases, with 6 bases left between them. Germline V gives CDR1 MNHNY, CDR2 SVGAGI (reference sequence).

V gene TRBV27 combines with J gene TRBJ2-7; tentatively, D is TRBD2 (6 bases). Germline values: CDR1 MNHEY, CDR2 SMNVEV (reference sequence). This CDR3 is 14 amino acids long. Trimming cost V 0 bases and J 3 bases, with 9 bases left between them. CDR3 sequence (DNA): TGTGCCAGCAGTTTATCGAGGACTAACTACGAGCAGTACTTC. Residues: CASSLSRTNYEQYF.

The gene calls are TRBV19 and TRBJ2-7; the D call may be TRBD1 or TRBD2 (6 bases each). The CDR3 has 13 residues. V was pared by 5 bases and J by 4 bases, with 12 bases between. Germline values: CDR1 LNHDA, CDR2 SQIVND (reference sequence). CDR3 bases: TGTGCCAGTAGTTCTTCGGGGGCTTACGAGCAGTACTTC. This sequence encodes CASSSSGAYEQYF.

The CDR3 here is CASSPGDRVNYGYTF. CDR3 nucleotide sequence: TGTGCCAGCAGTCCTGGGGACAGGGTTAACTATGGCTACACCTTC. This sequence joins TRBV27 and TRBJ1-2; 9 bases are shared with TRBD1. The CDR3 spans 15 residues. The germline CDR1 and CDR2 sequences are MNHEY and SMNVEV (reference sequence). The junction had 5 bases not matched to a gene; V was cut back by 5 bases and J by 1 base.

This clone was detected only once. The chain joins TRBV5-4 to TRBJ2-5, with 9 bases that match TRBD1. Germline-derived CDR1 and CDR2 are SGHNT and YYREEE (reference sequence). CDR3 length: 16 amino acids. J was trimmed by 4 bases and V by 4 bases; bases with no gene match: 11. The CDR3 bases are TGTGCCAGCAGCCAAAGACAGGGGGAAGTTGGAGAGACCCAGTACTTC. Amino acid sequence: CASSQRQGEVGETQYF.

This clone appeared a single time. V is TRBV5-1 and J is TRBJ2-5; no clear D. V was clipped by 0 bases and J by 0 bases, with 6 bases between them. CDR1 SGHRS and CDR2 YFSETQ come from the germline V gene. CDR3 size: 14 residues. The CDR3 DNA reads TGCGCCAGCAGCTTGGGACGGAACCAAGAGACCCAGTACTTC. Protein product: CASSLGRNQETQYF.

The CDR3 here is CASKGEADTQYF. As DNA, the CDR3 is TGTGCCAGCAAGGGTGAGGCAGATACGCAGTATTTT. The chain has TRBV2 and TRBJ2-3; D is undetermined. The germline V and J ends were trimmed by 7 bases and 4 bases, with 9 bases remaining between them. Germline lookup yields CDR1 SNHLY and CDR2 FYNNEI. The CDR3 sequence is 12 residues long.

This chain links TRBV7-2 with TRBJ2-7, with D possibly called TRBD1 or TRBD2 (5 bases each). Trimming removed 4 bases at V and 6 bases at J, with 16 bases between. The CDR3 runs to 14 residues. In germline, CDR1 is SGHTA, CDR2 FQGNSA. Written as DNA, the CDR3 is TGTGCCAGCAGCTCCTGGGGGTCGAACGCCGAGCAGTACTTC. It yields the protein CASSSWGSNAEQYF.

This sequence joins TRBV5-4 and TRBJ1-2; D might be TRBD1 (5 bases). V lost 4 bases and J 5 bases, leaving 12 bases between the germline ends. The CDR3 consists of 13 residues. Germline V gene lookup returns CDR1 SGHNT and CDR2 YYREEE (reference sequence). This CDR3 reads CASSLDSTYGYTF. CDR3 sequence (DNA): TGTGCCAGCAGCCTTGACAGCACATATGGCTACACCTTC.

Written as DNA, the CDR3 is TGTGCCAGCAGAGGTGGGACAGGGCTTCACTTT. Translation gives CASRGGTGLHF. The chain recombines TRBV6-5 with TRBJ1-6; 9 positions match TRBD1. The germline CDR1 and CDR2 sequences are MNHEY and SVGAGI. The CDR3 sequence is 11 residues long. The trim removed 6 bases at V and 19 bases at J, leaving 7 bases unmatched.

This clone was seen a few times. The chain uses TRBV5-3 and TRBJ2-3; maybe TRBD2 (5 bases). TRBV5-3 falls under the ORF class, with uncertain function. The V end lost 3 bases, the J end lost 0 bases, and 8 bases lay between the germline ends. The length of the CDR3 is 14 residues. CDR3 in amino acids: CARSSPGSTDTQYF. DNA for the CDR3: TGTGCCAGAAGCTCCCCGGGGAGCACAGATACGCAGTATTTT.

The genes are TRBV9 and TRBJ2-5; 8 bases agree with TRBD1. Trimming took 4 bases from V and 5 from J; bases not matched to a gene: 10. Per germline, CDR1 SGDLS and CDR2 YYNGEE. The CDR3 is 15 residues long. CDR3 DNA sequence: TGTGCCAGCAGCCCGAGCGGACAGGGAAGTGAGACCCAGTACTTC. It yields the protein CASSPSGQGSETQYF.

This chain links TRBV28 with TRBJ1-4; 8 bases are shared with TRBD1. V lost 4 bases, J lost 8 bases, and 9 bases stayed unmatched. This CDR3 has 15 residues. Germline CDR1 MDHEN, CDR2 SYDVKM. CDR3 residues: CASSSGQGIGEKLFF. The CDR3 nucleotides are TGTGCCAGCAGTTCCGGACAGGGCATAGGGGAAAAACTGTTTTTT.

This clone was recorded only once. The J gene is TRBJ1-1, the V gene TRBV29-1; possible D gene TRBD1, 5 bases. The V end was cut by 3 bases, the J end by 11 bases, with 19 bases between. CDR1 is SQVTM and CDR2 is ANQGSEA in the germline V gene. The CDR3 spans 13 residues. The chain's CDR3 is CSVEDLGRGVAFF. The CDR3 nucleotides are TGCAGCGTTGAGGATCTTGGACGGGGGGTCGCTTTCTTT.

The rearrangement links TRBV19 to TRBJ1-6, with TRBD1 as a possible D gene (5 bases). The germline CDR1 and CDR2 sequences are LNHDA and SQIVND (reference sequence). Trimming stripped 7 bases from V and 5 bases from J, with 12 bases between. CDR3 length equals 14 residues. This chain's CDR3 is CASTPGYHNSPLHF. In DNA, the CDR3 is TGTGCCAGTACCCCAGGGTACCATAATTCACCCCTCCACTTT.

Note on this clone: Other DNA variants within this sample encode the same CDR3. The J gene is TRBJ2-6, the V gene TRBV19; 7 positions match TRBD1. V lost 4 bases to trimming and J lost 0 bases; unmatched junction nucleotides: 0. The CDR3 loop spans 15 amino acids. CDR1 LNHDA and CDR2 SQIVND come from the germline V gene (reference sequence). Here the CDR3 reads CASSRQGSGANVLTF. As DNA, the CDR3 is TGTGCCAGTAGTAGACAGGGCTCTGGGGCCAACGTCCTGACTTTC. Complete variable domain (other parts from reference TRBV19 and TRBJ2-6): DGGITQSPKYLFRKEGQNVTLSCEQNLNHDAMYWYRQDPGQGLRLIYYSQIVNDFQKGDIAEGYSVSREKKESFPLTVTSAQKNPTAFYLCASSRQGSGANVLTFGAGSRLTVL.

The J gene is TRBJ1-5, the V gene TRBV21-1. TRBV21-1 is shown as a pseudogene. This CDR3 has 17 residues. CDR3 DNA sequence: TGTGCCAGAAGCCTTTTCGCGGGACGAATTAGCAATCAGCCCCAGCATTTT. Protein: CARSLFAGRISNQPQHF.

This chain links TRBV7-9 with TRBJ2-2, with D unresolved. V was trimmed by 1 base and J by 5 bases, leaving 14 bases between them. In germline, CDR1 is SEHNR, CDR2 FQNEAQ (reference sequence). The CDR3 has 16 amino acids. The CDR3 is CASSLGRDWVTGELFF. The DNA for the CDR3 is TGTGCCAGCAGCTTAGGTCGAGATTGGGTGACCGGGGAGCTGTTTTTT.

The gene calls are TRBV7-9 and TRBJ1-2; the match to TRBD1 covers 7 bases. Germline CDR1 reads SEHNR; CDR2 reads FQNEAQ (reference sequence). The CDR3 covers 13 residues. Trimming cost V 8 bases and J 5 bases; bases outside gene matches: 8. For the CDR3, the DNA is TGTGCCAGCCGCAGGGGGACAGAATATGGCTACACCTTC. Translation: CASRRGTEYGYTF.

In this sample, this clone turned up many times. Other DNA sequences in this specimen translate into the identical CDR3. The chain is built from TRBV6-1 and TRBJ1-5; tentative D call: TRBD1 (5 bases). This CDR3 comprises 14 residues. The germline gives CDR1 MNHNS, CDR2 SASEGT. Trimming stripped 2 bases from V and 4 bases from J, with 9 bases between. CDR3 loop: CASSEMGGNQPQHF. The CDR3 DNA follows: TGTGCCAGCAGTGAAATGGGGGGAAATCAGCCCCAGCATTTT.

The rearrangement uses TRBV14 and TRBJ1-2, with unresolved D. The V end was cut by 2 bases, the J end by 7 bases, with 11 bases between. This CDR3 comprises 13 residues. CDR1 is SGHDN, CDR2 FVKESK, per germline. This CDR3 is CASSQRTGSGYTF. As DNA, the CDR3 is TGTGCCAGCAGCCAACGGACGGGTTCTGGCTACACCTTC.

V gene TRBV18 combines with J gene TRBJ2-7; 8 positions match TRBD1. This CDR3 comprises 15 residues. Unmatched junction bases numbered 6, after V lost 2 bases and J lost 3 bases. Per germline, CDR1 KGHSH and CDR2 LQKENI. The CDR3 sequence is CASSPTGGGIYEQYF. DNA of the CDR3: TGTGCCAGCTCACCAACAGGGGGAGGCATCTACGAGCAGTACTTC.